This is a list of T cell receptor beta chains from one sample in a study of blood T cell repertoires in COVID-19. Profiling relied on immunoSEQ multiplex PCR, and the TCRdb table lists in-frame clones only, not all of them. The sample holds about 160,000 clones, about four fifths seen once. The sample comprised peripheral blood. These receptors all stem from a man between 65 and 85 years old who had recovered from COVID-19. Each CDR3 is given with its conserved first and last residue. A D gene is named only where the DNA matches it firmly. Clone size is shown for a subset of rows, as once, few, many or a class of expanded clone.

abundance: .; j_gene: TRBJ2-1; d_gene: TRBD2; v_gene: TRBV20-1; len: 14; CDR3aa: CSASPTSGYNEQFF; CDR3nt: TGCAGTGCTAGTCCGACTAGCGGGTACAATGAGCAGTTCTTC
abundance: .; j_gene: TRBJ2-5; d_gene: .; v_gene: TRBV4-3; len: 15; CDR3aa: CASSQGSTARETQYF; CDR3nt: TGCGCCAGCAGCCAAGGGTCTACCGCACGAGAGACCCAGTACTTC
abundance: .; j_gene: TRBJ1-2; d_gene: .; v_gene: TRBV5-1; len: 13; CDR3aa: CASSPGEGHGYTF; CDR3nt: TGCGCCAGCAGCCCCGGGGAGGGCCATGGCTACACCTTC
abundance: .; j_gene: TRBJ2-2; d_gene: TRBD1; v_gene: TRBV5-1; len: 14; CDR3aa: CASSTGQITGELFF; CDR3nt: TGCGCCAGCAGCACGGGACAGATCACCGGGGAGCTGTTTTTT
abundance: .; j_gene: TRBJ2-3; d_gene: TRBD2; v_gene: TRBV28; len: 14; CDR3aa: CASRSAGGADTQYF; CDR3nt: TGTGCCAGCAGAAGTGCGGGAGGGGCAGATACGCAGTATTTT
abundance: .; j_gene: TRBJ1-1; d_gene: .; v_gene: TRBV27; len: 14; CDR3aa: CASRQGYMNTEAFF; CDR3nt: TGTGCCAGCAGACAGGGCTACATGAACACTGAAGCTTTCTTT
abundance: .; j_gene: TRBJ2-5; d_gene: TRBD2; v_gene: TRBV7-7; len: 17; CDR3aa: CASSSLAGVRVAETQYF; CDR3nt: TGTGCTAGCAGCAGTCTAGCGGGAGTGAGGGTGGCAGAGACCCAGTACTTC
abundance: few; j_gene: TRBJ1-1; d_gene: .; v_gene: TRBV7-2; len: 16; CDR3aa: CASSSRTRWGNTEAFF; CDR3nt: TGTGCCAGCAGCTCTCGGACCCGGTGGGGCAACACTGAAGCTTTCTTT
abundance: few; j_gene: TRBJ1-5; d_gene: TRBD1; v_gene: TRBV19; len: 14; CDR3aa: CASSIRTGTQPQHF; CDR3nt: TGTGCCAGTAGTATTAGGACAGGGACTCAGCCCCAGCATTTT
abundance: .; j_gene: TRBJ2-7; d_gene: TRBD2; v_gene: TRBV5-6; len: 17; CDR3aa: CASSWAGLAGAPDEQYF; CDR3nt: TGTGCCAGCAGCTGGGCCGGACTAGCGGGAGCTCCGGACGAGCAGTACTTC
abundance: .; j_gene: TRBJ2-3; d_gene: TRBD2; v_gene: TRBV5-4; len: 17; CDR3aa: CASSLELAGAGTDTQYF; CDR3nt: TGTGCCAGCAGCTTGGAACTAGCGGGAGCAGGCACAGATACGCAGTATTTT
abundance: .; j_gene: TRBJ2-2; d_gene: .; v_gene: TRBV5-4; len: 15; CDR3aa: CASSVATTNTGELFF; CDR3nt: TGTGCCAGCAGCGTCGCAACAACGAACACCGGGGAGCTGTTTTTT
abundance: .; j_gene: TRBJ2-7; d_gene: TRBD2; v_gene: TRBV7-9; len: 18; CDR3aa: CASSLERGTSGMAYEQYF; CDR3nt: TGTGCCAGCAGCTTAGAAAGGGGGACTAGCGGGATGGCCTACGAGCAGTACTTC
abundance: once; j_gene: TRBJ1-1; d_gene: TRBD1; v_gene: TRBV11-3; len: 12; CDR3aa: CASSSGTAEAFF; CDR3nt: TGTGCCAGCAGCTCGGGGACAGCTGAAGCTTTCTTT
abundance: .; j_gene: TRBJ2-3; d_gene: .; v_gene: TRBV6-5; len: 14; CDR3aa: CASSYRPRADTQYF; CDR3nt: TGTGCCAGCAGTTACCGACCTAGAGCAGATACGCAGTATTTT
abundance: .; j_gene: TRBJ1-1; d_gene: .; v_gene: TRBV19; len: 15; CDR3aa: CASSTGGGANTEAFF; CDR3nt: TGTGCCAGTAGTACCGGGGGGGGAGCGAACACTGAAGCTTTCTTT
abundance: .; j_gene: TRBJ1-4; d_gene: .; v_gene: TRBV28; len: 16; CDR3aa: CASSFRSGATNEKLFF; CDR3nt: TGTGCCAGCAGCTTCCGTTCCGGAGCAACTAATGAAAAACTGTTTTTT
abundance: once; j_gene: TRBJ2-7; d_gene: TRBD2; v_gene: TRBV28; len: 15; CDR3aa: CASRTDSGRATEQYF; CDR3nt: TGTGCCAGCAGGACCGATAGCGGGAGGGCCACCGAGCAGTACTTC
abundance: .; j_gene: TRBJ1-2; d_gene: .; v_gene: TRBV5-5; len: 15; CDR3aa: CASSLDQLVNYGYTF; CDR3nt: TGTGCCAGCAGCTTGGACCAACTGGTTAACTATGGCTACACCTTC
abundance: .; j_gene: TRBJ1-1; d_gene: TRBD1; v_gene: TRBV30; len: 15; CDR3aa: CAWRELTGWTTEAFF; CDR3nt: TGTGCCTGGAGAGAACTGACAGGGTGGACGACTGAAGCTTTCTTT
abundance: .; j_gene: TRBJ2-2; d_gene: TRBD2; v_gene: TRBV10-2; len: 16; CDR3aa: CASRSGRIDYTGELFF; CDR3nt: TGCGCCAGCCGAAGCGGGAGGATCGATTACACCGGGGAGCTGTTTTTT
abundance: .; j_gene: TRBJ1-1; d_gene: .; v_gene: TRBV5-4; len: 15; CDR3aa: CASSLAAGMNTEAFF; CDR3nt: TGTGCCAGCAGCTTGGCTGCAGGGATGAACACTGAAGCTTTCTTT
abundance: .; j_gene: TRBJ1-1; d_gene: .; v_gene: TRBV6-5; len: 15; CDR3aa: CASRTREALNTEAFF; CDR3nt: TGTGCCAGCAGAACCCGAGAGGCACTGAACACTGAAGCTTTCTTT
abundance: .; j_gene: TRBJ1-3; d_gene: TRBD1; v_gene: TRBV5-1; len: 16; CDR3aa: CASSRRDRGFGNTIYF; CDR3nt: TGCGCCAGCAGCAGGCGGGACAGGGGCTTTGGAAACACCATATATTTT
abundance: many; j_gene: TRBJ2-7; d_gene: .; v_gene: TRBV7-9; len: 13; CDR3aa: CASSPPWAYEQYF; CDR3nt: TGTGCCAGCAGCCCGCCTTGGGCTTACGAGCAGTACTTC
abundance: .; j_gene: TRBJ2-6; d_gene: TRBD1; v_gene: TRBV5-1; len: 17; CDR3aa: CASSWTGDSSGANVLTF; CDR3nt: TGCGCCAGCAGCTGGACAGGGGACAGCTCTGGGGCCAACGTCCTGACTTTC
abundance: .; j_gene: TRBJ2-7; d_gene: .; v_gene: TRBV3-1/TRBV3-2; len: 13; CDR3aa: CASSQDRDSEQYF; CDR3nt: TGTGCCAGCAGCCAAGATCGTGACAGCGAGCAGTACTTC
abundance: .; j_gene: TRBJ2-5; d_gene: TRBD2; v_gene: TRBV28; len: 13; CDR3aa: CAGQPGGKQTQYF; CDR3nt: TGTGCCGGACAACCGGGAGGAAAGCAGACCCAGTACTTC
abundance: few; j_gene: TRBJ2-1; d_gene: TRBD1; v_gene: TRBV11-2; len: 14; CDR3aa: CASSHRDRTNEQFF; CDR3nt: TGTGCCAGCAGCCACCGGGACAGGACCAATGAGCAGTTCTTC
abundance: .; j_gene: TRBJ2-3; d_gene: .; v_gene: TRBV18; len: 12; CDR3aa: CASSPVTDTQYF; CDR3nt: TGTGCCAGCTCACCTGTAACAGATACGCAGTATTTT
abundance: once; j_gene: TRBJ2-1; d_gene: TRBD1; v_gene: TRBV2; len: 14; CDR3aa: CASSDWAGGYEQFF; CDR3nt: TGTGCCAGCAGTGATTGGGCAGGGGGCTATGAGCAGTTCTTC
abundance: .; j_gene: TRBJ2-3; d_gene: TRBD2; v_gene: TRBV5-4; len: 16; CDR3aa: CASSTRLAGSTDTQYF; CDR3nt: TGTGCCAGCAGCACTCGACTAGCGGGAAGCACAGATACGCAGTATTTT
abundance: .; j_gene: TRBJ1-4; d_gene: TRBD1; v_gene: TRBV6-1; len: 15; CDR3aa: CASSETRTGSEKLFF; CDR3nt: TGTGCCAGCAGTGAAACCCGGACAGGTTCGGAAAAACTGTTTTTT
abundance: .; j_gene: TRBJ2-1; d_gene: TRBD2; v_gene: TRBV5-6; len: 15; CDR3aa: CASSTGLAGVAEQFF; CDR3nt: TGTGCCAGCAGCACAGGACTAGCGGGAGTCGCTGAGCAGTTCTTC
abundance: .; j_gene: TRBJ2-3; d_gene: TRBD2; v_gene: TRBV19; len: 16; CDR3aa: CASSMTSGPSTDTQYF; CDR3nt: TGTGCCAGTAGTATGACTAGCGGTCCTAGCACAGATACGCAGTATTTT
abundance: .; j_gene: TRBJ2-2; d_gene: TRBD2; v_gene: TRBV5-4; len: 15; CDR3aa: CASSPGLVVSGELFF; CDR3nt: TGTGCCAGCAGCCCTGGACTAGTGGTCTCCGGGGAGCTGTTTTTT
abundance: few; j_gene: TRBJ1-2; d_gene: .; v_gene: TRBV1; len: 16; CDR3aa: CTSSQDRWTGIYGYTF; CDR3nt: TGCACCAGCAGCCAAGATCGATGGACAGGGATCTATGGCTACACCTTC
abundance: .; j_gene: TRBJ2-1; d_gene: .; v_gene: TRBV18; len: 13; CDR3aa: CASSPNPNNEQFF; CDR3nt: TGTGCCAGCTCACCAAATCCTAACAATGAGCAGTTCTTC
abundance: .; j_gene: TRBJ2-7; d_gene: TRBD2; v_gene: TRBV4-1; len: 15; CDR3aa: CASSPGLADHYEQYF; CDR3nt: TGCGCCAGCAGCCCGGGACTAGCGGACCACTACGAGCAGTACTTC
abundance: .; j_gene: TRBJ2-7; d_gene: TRBD2; v_gene: TRBV6-1; len: 14; CDR3aa: CASSERDYTYEQYF; CDR3nt: TGTGCCAGCAGTGAAAGGGACTACACCTACGAGCAGTACTTC
abundance: .; j_gene: TRBJ2-4; d_gene: TRBD1; v_gene: TRBV29-1; len: 15; CDR3aa: CSGVRDRGHWNIQYF; CDR3nt: TGCAGCGGTGTCCGGGACAGGGGGCACTGGAACATTCAGTACTTC
abundance: .; j_gene: TRBJ2-7; d_gene: TRBD2; v_gene: TRBV15; len: 16; CDR3aa: CATSRLAGGLDYEQYF; CDR3nt: TGTGCCACCAGCAGACTAGCGGGAGGGCTTGACTACGAGCAGTACTTC
abundance: .; j_gene: TRBJ1-6; d_gene: .; v_gene: TRBV7-2; len: 14; CDR3aa: CASSPRGASSPLHF; CDR3nt: TGTGCCAGCAGCCCCCGGGGGGCCAGTTCACCCCTCCACTTT
abundance: .; j_gene: TRBJ2-1; d_gene: TRBD2; v_gene: TRBV10-1; len: 13; CDR3aa: CASSESGGREQFF; CDR3nt: TGCGCCAGCAGTGAGTCGGGCGGGAGGGAGCAGTTCTTC
abundance: .; j_gene: TRBJ1-2; d_gene: .; v_gene: TRBV6-4; len: 15; CDR3aa: CASTPSHRESHGYTF; CDR3nt: TGTGCCAGCACTCCGAGCCACAGGGAATCCCACGGCTACACCTTC
abundance: .; j_gene: TRBJ2-2; d_gene: TRBD1; v_gene: TRBV3-1/TRBV3-2; len: 15; CDR3aa: CASSRQGANTGELFF; CDR3nt: TGTGCCAGCAGCCGTCAGGGGGCGAACACCGGGGAGCTGTTTTTT